This TCR beta chain was captured by sequencing in a study of chemoradiotherapy in HPV16-positive cancers. Generated by immunoSEQ multiplex PCR, the TCRdb table keeps only in-frame clones and is missing some. Altogether 9,500 to 12,000 clones are present, 74% being singletons, with the ten largest covering over 35%. This CDR3 region has 12 residues. The germline V gene encodes CDR1 MNHNS and CDR2 SASEGT. V dropped 8 bases and J dropped 3 bases, with 11 bases sitting between them. This TCR was recovered from a human donor with HPV-associated anogenital cancer. V gene TRBV6-1 combines with J gene TRBJ2-7, with D tentatively TRBD2 (6 bases). Sample collection was performed from a patient who underwent chemoradiotherapy. CDR3 nucleotides: TGTGCCAGCGAGGGACTGAACTACGAGCAGTACGTC. Translating gives CASEGLNYEQYV.